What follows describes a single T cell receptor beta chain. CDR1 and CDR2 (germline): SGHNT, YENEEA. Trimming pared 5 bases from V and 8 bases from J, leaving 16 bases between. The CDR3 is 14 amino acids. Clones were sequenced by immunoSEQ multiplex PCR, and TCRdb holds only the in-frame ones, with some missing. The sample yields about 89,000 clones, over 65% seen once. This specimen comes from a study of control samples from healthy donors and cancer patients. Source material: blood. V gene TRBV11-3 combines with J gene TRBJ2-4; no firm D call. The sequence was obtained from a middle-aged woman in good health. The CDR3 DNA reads TGTGCCAGCAGCCAGGAACGGGCTCGGGACATTCAGTACTTC. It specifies CASSQERARDIQYF.